This passage covers 8 T cell receptor beta chains from one sample sequenced in a study of early T cells in non-severe SARS-CoV-2 infection. TCRdb re-called the 5' RACE reads with MiXCR, one entry per CDR3 protein. Of more than 50,000 distinct CDR3 sequences listed, approximately 13% are singletons. Sample: whole blood, taken at baseline. All receptors derive from an adult who was a healthcare worker with PCR-confirmed SARS-CoV-2 infection or an uninfected control (not recorded which).

This clonotype was recorded a few times. V usage is TRBV7-9 and J usage is TRBJ2-3; tentative D call: TRBD1 (7 bases). Trimming removed 3 bases from V and 5 bases from J, with 15 bases in between. The germline gives CDR1 SEHNR, CDR2 FQNEAQ (reference sequence). The CDR3 has 15 residues. DNA of the CDR3: TGTGCCAGCAGCTTGCTCCCAGGGGGGCAAGATACGCAGTATTTT. It encodes CASSLLPGGQDTQYF. The variable domain in full, with the rest retrieved from reference TRBV7-9 and TRBJ2-3, is DTGVSQNPRHKITKRGQNVTFRCDPISEHNRLYWYRQTLGQGPEFLTYFQNEAQLEKSRLLSDRFSAERPKGSFSTLEIQRTEQGDSAMYLCASSLLPGGQDTQYFGPGTRLTVL.

The sample holds a few counts of this clonotype. The chain has TRBV18 and TRBJ1-4, with a weak D call TRBD1 (5 bases). CDR1 KGHSH and CDR2 LQKENI come from the germline V gene. The V gene lost 0 bases and the J gene lost 11 bases, with 16 bases spanning the gap. CDR3 size: 15 residues. The CDR3, as DNA: TGTGCCAGCTCACCACCCTCTAGCCAGGGTGAGAAACTGTTTTTT. This encodes CASSPPSSQGEKLFF.

This clonotype was counted a few times. The chain uses TRBV6-6 and TRBJ2-1; 8 bases line up with TRBD1. J was trimmed by 14 bases and V by 5 bases; bases with no gene match: 5. Germline V gene data show CDR1 as MNHNY and CDR2 as SVGAGI (reference sequence). The CDR3 consists of 11 residues. The CDR3: CASSQDRDEFF. The CDR3 nucleotides read TGTGCCAGCAGTCAGGACAGGGATGAGTTCTTC.

This CDR3 is CASSPRTDYNEQFF. CDR3 DNA: TGCGCCAGCAGCCCGCGGACAGACTACAATGAGCAGTTCTTC. The chain carries TRBV4-3 and TRBJ2-1; possibly TRBD1 for D (6 bases). Germline V gene data show CDR1 as LGHNA and CDR2 as YSLEER. V lost 4 bases to trimming and J lost 3 bases, with 10 bases between them. CDR3 length: 14 amino acids.

This clonotype has a handful of counts. The gene calls are TRBV7-9 and TRBJ1-1, with 7 bases fitting TRBD1. V gave up 1 base and J gave up 2 bases; unmatched junction bases: 1. Germline V gives CDR1 SEHNR, CDR2 FQNEAQ (reference sequence). This CDR3 has 14 residues. CDR3 coding DNA: TGTGCCAGCAGCTTAGGGGACAGTAACACTGAAGCTTTCTTT. Amino acid sequence: CASSLGDSNTEAFF.

This clonotype was detected ten times or more. Written as DNA, the CDR3 is TGTGCCAGCTCACCACTCGAGATCTCGGAACTGTTTTTT. This codes for CASSPLEISELFF. The rearrangement links TRBV18 to TRBJ1-4; no firm D call. The CDR3 runs to 13 residues. Per germline, CDR1 KGHSH and CDR2 LQKENI. The V end was cut by 1 base, the J end by 12 bases, with 12 bases between.

The genes are TRBV4-3 and TRBJ1-4; TRBD1 is a possible D gene (5 bases). V was trimmed by 5 bases and J by 6 bases, leaving 13 bases between them. The CDR3 runs to 14 residues. CDR1 and CDR2 (germline): LGHNA, YSLEER. The CDR3 coding sequence is TGCGCCAGCAGCACGTCCAGGGAAGATGAAAAACTGTTTTTT. Residues: CASSTSREDEKLFF.

The chain is built from TRBV20-1 and TRBJ2-3, with 12 bases that match TRBD2. Germline CDR1 is DFQATT and CDR2 is SNEGSKA (reference sequence). Germline trimming cut 3 bases from V and 4 bases from J; bases unmatched to any gene: 5. CDR3 size: 15 residues. The CDR3 reads CSASGLAGPSDTQYF. The CDR3, as DNA: TGCAGTGCTAGCGGACTAGCGGGGCCATCAGATACGCAGTATTTT.